In this sample, the clone carrying this T cell receptor (beta chain) turned up many times. What it recognizes is unknown. Construction of the TCR beta libraries employed iRepertoire HTBI primers in conjunction with Arm-PCR of CDR3 regions. TCRdb re-called the multiplex PCR reads with MiXCR, one entry per CDR3 protein. Of some 330,000 distinct CDR3 sequences in the sample, approximately 10% were seen once. This sample stems from a study of regulatory T cells in long-lasting Graves disease. Study-level results: Less diverse TCR repertoires were seen in persistent Graves' patients than in newly diagnosed ones. TRBV28, TRBJ1-2 and TRBJ2-5 were favored in persistent disease.

The V and J ends lost 1 base and 2 bases, in that order; junction bases with no gene match: 5. This CDR3 spans 16 amino acids. Germline loops: CDR1 SEHNR, CDR2 FQNEAQ (reference sequence). As to time point: newly diagnosed GD, antithyroid drugs for less than 3 months. Generation of the TCR library employed RNA extracted from PBMCs. The same specimen was also included in a second study, on T cells in Graves' hyperthyroidism and ophthalmopathy. From that report: Also found in blood were most expanded thyroid clonotypes above 0.001.

V and J are TRBV7-9 and TRBJ2-1, with 7 nucleotides matching TRBD1. This clonotype originated in a woman aged 18 to 35 with Graves disease. This sample comprised peripheral blood mononuclear cells (PBMCs), obtained at new diagnosis, from a patient treated with antithyroid drugs. Here the CDR3 DNA reads TGTGCCAGCAGCTTAGGTAGAGGGGGCCCCTACAATGAGCAGTTCTTC. It translates to CASSLGRGGPYNEQFF.